This T cell receptor beta chain derives from a study of blood T cells in healthy people across ages. The table lists this clonotype with many counts. Its antigen is as yet unknown. After removal of 3 bases from V and 5 bases from J, the junction contained 5 bases not matched to a gene. The CDR3 spans 15 residues. Germline CDR1 is SGHTA and CDR2 is FQGNSA. PCR was performed a second time for about 7 to 12 cycles using a sample-barcoded 5' primer and a J-beta primer mix. Per sample, CDR3-containing paired-end reads numbered at least 2.5 million. TCRdb reprocessed the 5' RACE reads via MiXCR and lists one record per CDR3 protein. The table lists 850,000 to 950,000 distinct CDR3 sequences, around 26% of them singletons, with roughly 17% in the top ten. Study observations and caveats: It was not possible, with unsorted PBMCs, to conclusively compare naive and antigen-experienced cells. Naive T cell percentage showed a strong correlation with the diversity of TCR beta. Age showed a roughly linear inverse relationship with TCR beta diversity per million T cells.

Sequencing was carried out using blood. J is TRBJ1-5 and V is TRBV7-2; 9 nucleotides match TRBD1. This receptor was identified in a woman aged 80 or older in good health. The CDR3 DNA follows: TGTGCCAGCAGCTTGGGACAGGGCCGTTATCAGCCCCAGCATTTT. Translated: CASSLGQGRYQPQHF.